Shown below are 6 T cell receptor beta chains from a single sample sequenced in a study of siplizumab effects on memory and regulatory T cells. Sequencing used immunoSEQ multiplex PCR; TCRdb keeps in-frame clones, though not all of them. Of fewer than 120,000 clones listed, roughly 90% were seen once; the top ten hold 1.3%. Source material: CD4+ T cells sorted from blood. The receptors here all came from a human donor in good health.

The V call is TRBV5-1, the J call TRBJ2-7, with 9 bases identical to TRBD1. Germline CDR1 and CDR2: SGHRS and YFSETQ. The CDR3 length is 13 residues. V lost 4 bases, J lost 3 bases, and 2 bases stayed unmatched. The CDR3 bases are TGCGCCAGCAGCGGGACAGGGTTCTACGAGCAGTACTTC. Amino acids: CASSGTGFYEQYF.

The V and J genes are TRBV5-8 and TRBJ2-7; 11 positions match TRBD1. The germline V gene encodes CDR1 SGHTS and CDR2 YDEGEE. The ends lost 3 bases at V and 5 bases at J; junction bases unmatched: 4. The CDR3 totals 14 residues. The CDR3 loop reads CASSWDRGRNEQYF. The CDR3, as DNA: TGTGCCAGCAGCTGGGACAGGGGGAGGAACGAGCAGTACTTC.

V and J are TRBV5-4 and TRBJ1-4; TRBD1 matches 11 bases. The J segment lost 8 bases and the V segment lost 4 bases, leaving 10 bases of the junction unmatched. Germline lookup yields CDR1 SGHNT and CDR2 YYREEE (reference sequence). The CDR3 has 16 amino acids. In DNA form, the CDR3 reads TGTGCCAGCAGCCTCCCGACGGGACAGGGGGAAGAAAAACTGTTTTTT. Translating gives CASSLPTGQGEEKLFF. The full variable domain, with the rest looked up from reference TRBV5-4 and TRBJ1-4, is ETGVTQSPTHLIKTRGQQVTLRCSSQSGHNTVSWYQQALGQGPQFIFQYYREEENGRGNFPPRFSGLQFPNYSSELNVNALELDDSALYLCASSLPTGQGEEKLFFGSGTQLSVL.

The chain employs TRBV6-5 and TRBJ1-2, with unresolved D. Trimming took 6 bases from V and 8 from J, leaving 13 bases between them. The CDR3 covers 12 residues. From germline, CDR1 is MNHEY and CDR2 SVGAGI. The CDR3 protein is CASREPLGGYTF. CDR3 nucleotide sequence: TGTGCCAGCAGGGAACCCCTCGGAGGCTACACCTTC.

This clone was recorded only once. The gene calls are TRBV6-1 and TRBJ1-1, with D possibly matching TRBD1 (5 bases). Germline V CDR1 and CDR2: MNHNS, SASEGT. Trimming stripped 2 bases from V and 7 bases from J, with 17 bases between. This CDR3 has 15 residues. The CDR3 reads CASSELTRASLEAFF. CDR3 bases: TGTGCCAGCAGTGAATTAACCAGGGCTTCCCTTGAAGCTTTCTTT.

The chain carries TRBV2 and TRBJ1-2; possibly TRBD1 for D (5 bases). CDR3 size: 13 residues. Trimming shortened V by 7 bases and J by 8 bases, and 17 bases separated the two germline ends. Germline CDR1 reads SNHLY; CDR2 reads FYNNEI. Here the CDR3 reads CASTTWGGKGYTF. The CDR3, as DNA: TGTGCCAGCACTACTTGGGGGGGGAAGGGCTACACCTTC.